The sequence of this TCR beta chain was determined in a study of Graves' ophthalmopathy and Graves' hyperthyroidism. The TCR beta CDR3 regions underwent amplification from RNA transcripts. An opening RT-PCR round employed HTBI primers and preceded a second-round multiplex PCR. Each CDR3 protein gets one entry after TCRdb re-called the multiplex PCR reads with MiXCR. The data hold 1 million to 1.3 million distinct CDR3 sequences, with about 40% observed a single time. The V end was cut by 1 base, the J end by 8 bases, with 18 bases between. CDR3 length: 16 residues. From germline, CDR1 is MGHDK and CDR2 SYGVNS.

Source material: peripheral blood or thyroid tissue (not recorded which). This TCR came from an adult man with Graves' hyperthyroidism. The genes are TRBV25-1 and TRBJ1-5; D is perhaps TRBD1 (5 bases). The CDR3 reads CASSESRTLTGEPQHF. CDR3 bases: TGTGCCAGCAGTGAATCTAGGACACTTACCGGGGAGCCCCAGCATTTT.